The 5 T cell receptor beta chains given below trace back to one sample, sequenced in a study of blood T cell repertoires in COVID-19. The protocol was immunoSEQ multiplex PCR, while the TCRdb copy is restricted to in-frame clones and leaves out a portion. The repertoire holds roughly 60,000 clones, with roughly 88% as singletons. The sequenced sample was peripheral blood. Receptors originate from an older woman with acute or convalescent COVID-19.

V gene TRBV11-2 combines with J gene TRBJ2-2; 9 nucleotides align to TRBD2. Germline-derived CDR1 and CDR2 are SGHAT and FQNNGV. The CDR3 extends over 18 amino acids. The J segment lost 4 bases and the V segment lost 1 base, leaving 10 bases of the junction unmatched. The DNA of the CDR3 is TGTGCCAGCAGCTTAGCCCACGGCGCGGGGGGGCCCACCGGGGAGCTGTTTTTT. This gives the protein CASSLAHGAGGPTGELFF.

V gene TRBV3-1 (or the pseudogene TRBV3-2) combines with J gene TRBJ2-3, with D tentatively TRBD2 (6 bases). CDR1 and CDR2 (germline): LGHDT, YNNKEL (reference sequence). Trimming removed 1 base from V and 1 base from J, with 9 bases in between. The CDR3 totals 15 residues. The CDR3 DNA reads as TGTGCCAGCAGCCAAGGGGCTAGCGGCACAGATACGCAGTATTTT. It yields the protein CASSQGASGTDTQYF.

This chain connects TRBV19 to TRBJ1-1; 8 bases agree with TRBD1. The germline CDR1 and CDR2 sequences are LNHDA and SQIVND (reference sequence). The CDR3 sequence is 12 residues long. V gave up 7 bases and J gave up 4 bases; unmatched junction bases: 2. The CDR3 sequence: CASKQGVTEAFF. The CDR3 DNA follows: TGTGCCAGTAAACAGGGGGTCACTGAAGCTTTCTTT.

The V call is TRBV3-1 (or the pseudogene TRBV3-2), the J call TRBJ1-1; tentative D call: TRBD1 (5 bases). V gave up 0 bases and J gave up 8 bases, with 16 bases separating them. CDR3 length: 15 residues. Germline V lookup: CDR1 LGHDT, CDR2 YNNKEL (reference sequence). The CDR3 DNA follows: TGTGCCAGCAGCCAAGAGAGGACACGGCCTGAGGAAGCTTTCTTT. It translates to CASSQERTRPEEAFF.

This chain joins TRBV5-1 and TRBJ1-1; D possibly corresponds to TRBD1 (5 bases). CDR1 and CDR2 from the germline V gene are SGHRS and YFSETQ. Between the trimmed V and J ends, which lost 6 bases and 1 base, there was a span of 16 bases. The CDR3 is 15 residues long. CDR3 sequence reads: CASTPPGVRNTEAFF. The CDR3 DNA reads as TGCGCCAGCACCCCCCCGGGGGTGAGGAACACTGAAGCTTTCTTT. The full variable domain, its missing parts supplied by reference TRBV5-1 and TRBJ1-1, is KAGVTQTPRYLIKTRGQQVTLSCSPISGHRSVSWYQQTPGQGLQFLFEYFSETQRNKGNFPGRFSGRQFSNSRSEMNVSTLELGDSALYLCASTPPGVRNTEAFFGQGTRLTVV.